This entry is about one T cell receptor (beta chain). The sample belongs to a study of glioma-infiltrating T cells. Study at large: Low-grade gliomas were grade II; glioblastomas were grade IV at initial diagnosis. Dexamethasone exposure before glioma surgery was limited to six or fewer days. Sequencing aimed for about 4- to 10-fold coverage of roughly one million peripheral T cells.

Using RNA template, CDR3s of TCR alpha and beta were amplified with iRepertoire arm-PCR. One-step reverse transcription and amplification started from roughly 100-400 ng of tissue mRNA or PBMC total RNA. TCRdb used MiXCR to reprocess the multiplex PCR reads, holding one entry per CDR3 protein. The sample contains about 400,000 distinct CDR3 sequences, roughly 41% of which appear only once. V shed 8 bases, J shed 9 bases, and the junction held 16 bases outside the gene matches. There are 16 residues in the CDR3. Germline CDR1 MNHNS, CDR2 SASEGT. The sample comprised glioma tissue, nonneoplastic brain tissue, or PBMCs (not recorded which). This receptor was taken from a human donor with low-grade glioma or glioblastoma, undergoing nonglioma brain surgery, or in good health (not recorded which). The chain carries TRBV6-1 and TRBJ2-7, with 13 bases identical to TRBD2. Here the CDR3 DNA reads TGTGCCAGCGGTGCACCGGGACTAGCGGGATCCTATGGGCAGTACTTC. It yields the protein CASGAPGLAGSYGQYF.